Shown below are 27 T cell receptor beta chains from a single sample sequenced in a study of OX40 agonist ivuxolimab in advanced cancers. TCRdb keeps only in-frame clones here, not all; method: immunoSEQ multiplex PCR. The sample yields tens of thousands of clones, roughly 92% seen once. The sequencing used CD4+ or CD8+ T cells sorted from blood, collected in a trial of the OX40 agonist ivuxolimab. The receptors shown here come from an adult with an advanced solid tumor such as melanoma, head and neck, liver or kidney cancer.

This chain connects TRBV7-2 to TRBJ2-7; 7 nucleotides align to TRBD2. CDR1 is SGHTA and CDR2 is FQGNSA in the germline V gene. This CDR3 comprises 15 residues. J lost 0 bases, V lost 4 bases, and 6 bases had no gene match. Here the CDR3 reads CASSSAGTTSYEQYF. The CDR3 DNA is TGTGCCAGCAGCTCCGCCGGGACTACCTCCTACGAGCAGTACTTC.

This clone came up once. The CDR3 loop reads CASSEGPTDTQYF. Here the CDR3 DNA reads TGTGCCAGCAGTGAAGGTCCCACAGATACGCAGTATTTT. The genes are TRBV6-1 and TRBJ2-3; no definite D call. The CDR3 consists of 13 residues. V was trimmed by 1 base and J by 2 bases, leaving 4 bases between them. Germline loops: CDR1 MNHNS, CDR2 SASEGT.

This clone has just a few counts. The CDR3 coding sequence is TGTGCCAGCACCGACCGTGTAGGGAGCAATCAGCCCCAGCATTTT. This codes for CASTDRVGSNQPQHF. The rearrangement links TRBV6-5 to TRBJ1-5; no definite D call. The CDR3 extends over 15 amino acids. The germline gives CDR1 MNHEY, CDR2 SVGAGI. Trimming took off 7 bases at V and 1 base at J, with 14 bases between the two ends.

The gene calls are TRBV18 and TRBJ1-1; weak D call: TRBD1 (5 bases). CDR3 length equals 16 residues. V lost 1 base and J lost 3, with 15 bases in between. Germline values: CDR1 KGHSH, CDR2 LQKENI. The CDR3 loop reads CASSPLEVGGDTEAFF. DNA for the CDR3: TGTGCCAGCTCACCACTAGAGGTGGGAGGGGACACTGAAGCTTTCTTT. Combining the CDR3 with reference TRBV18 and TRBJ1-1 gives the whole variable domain NAGVMQNPRHLVRRRGQEARLRCSPMKGHSHVYWYRQLPEEGLKFMVYLQKENIIDESGMPKERFSAEFPKEGPSILRIQQVVRGDSAAYFCASSPLEVGGDTEAFFGQGTRLTVV.

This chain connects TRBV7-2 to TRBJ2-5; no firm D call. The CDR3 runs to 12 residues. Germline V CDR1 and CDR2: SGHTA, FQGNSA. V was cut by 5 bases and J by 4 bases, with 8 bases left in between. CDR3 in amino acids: CASSPYRETQYF. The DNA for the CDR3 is TGTGCCAGCAGCCCCTACAGAGAGACCCAGTACTTC. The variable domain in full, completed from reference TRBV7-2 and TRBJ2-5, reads GAGVSQSPSNKVTEKGKDVELRCDPISGHTALYWYRQSLGQGLEFLIYFQGNSAPDKSGLPSDRFSAERTGGSVSTLTIQRTQQEDSAVYLCASSPYRETQYFGPGTRLLVL.

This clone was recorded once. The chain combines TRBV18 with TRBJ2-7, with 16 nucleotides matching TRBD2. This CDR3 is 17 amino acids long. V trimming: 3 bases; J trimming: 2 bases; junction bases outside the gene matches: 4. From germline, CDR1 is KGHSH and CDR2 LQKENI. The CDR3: CASSPGTSGGDPYEQYF. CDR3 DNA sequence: TGTGCCAGCTCACCCGGGACTAGCGGGGGGGATCCCTACGAGCAGTACTTC.

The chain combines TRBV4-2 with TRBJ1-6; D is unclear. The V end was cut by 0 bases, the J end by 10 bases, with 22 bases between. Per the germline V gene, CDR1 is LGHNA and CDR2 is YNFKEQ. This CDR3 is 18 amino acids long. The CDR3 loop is CASSQEIPGSASKSPLHF. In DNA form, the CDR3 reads TGTGCCAGCAGCCAAGAAATCCCGGGATCAGCCTCAAAGTCACCCCTCCACTTT.

The CDR3 sequence is CASRRQATGELFF. CDR3 in DNA: TGTGCCAGCAGGCGACAGGCCACCGGGGAGCTGTTTTTT. The rearrangement links TRBV6-5 to TRBJ2-2; perhaps TRBD1 as D (6 bases). The germline V gene encodes CDR1 MNHEY and CDR2 SVGAGI. The CDR3 covers 13 residues. Trimming pared 6 bases from V and 4 bases from J, leaving 9 bases between.

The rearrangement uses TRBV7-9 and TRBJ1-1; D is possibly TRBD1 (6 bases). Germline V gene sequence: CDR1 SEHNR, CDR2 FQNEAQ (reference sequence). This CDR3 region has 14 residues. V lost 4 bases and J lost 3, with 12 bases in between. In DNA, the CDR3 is TGTGCCAGCAGCTCGTACAGGGTGGACACTGAAGCTTTCTTT. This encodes CASSSYRVDTEAFF.

The CDR3 loop reads CASSFTSGETNEQFF. DNA of the CDR3: TGTGCCAGCAGCTTTACTAGCGGGGAGACCAATGAGCAGTTCTTC. The chain is built from TRBV7-6 and TRBJ2-1; 10 nucleotides line up with TRBD2. Germline values: CDR1 SGHVS, CDR2 FNYEAQ. The CDR3 sequence is 15 residues long. J lost 6 bases, V lost 3 bases, and 5 bases had no gene match.

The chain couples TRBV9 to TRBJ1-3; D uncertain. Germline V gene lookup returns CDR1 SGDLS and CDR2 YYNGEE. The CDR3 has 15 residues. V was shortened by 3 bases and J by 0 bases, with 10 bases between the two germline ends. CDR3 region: CASSGPGFSGNTIYF. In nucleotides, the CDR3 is TGTGCCAGCAGCGGGCCGGGGTTCTCTGGAAACACCATATATTTT.

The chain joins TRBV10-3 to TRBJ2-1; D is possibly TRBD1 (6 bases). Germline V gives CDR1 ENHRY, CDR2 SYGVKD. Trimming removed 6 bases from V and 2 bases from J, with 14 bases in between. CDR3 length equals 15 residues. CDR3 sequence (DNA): TGTGCCATCAGAGGGGCCGGGACACCCTACAATGAGCAGTTCTTC. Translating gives CAIRGAGTPYNEQFF.

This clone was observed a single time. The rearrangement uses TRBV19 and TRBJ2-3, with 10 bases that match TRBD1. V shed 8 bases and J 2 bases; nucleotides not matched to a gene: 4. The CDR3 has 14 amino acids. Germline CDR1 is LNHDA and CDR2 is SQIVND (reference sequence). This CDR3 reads CASRDRGPTDTQYF. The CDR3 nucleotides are TGTGCCAGTCGGGACAGGGGCCCCACAGATACGCAGTATTTT.

CDR3 nucleotides: TGCGCCAGCAGCTTGGGACAGAGTGAAGAGACCCAGTACTTC. Its translation is CASSLGQSEETQYF. V is TRBV5-1 and J is TRBJ2-5; tentative D call: TRBD1 (5 bases). The germline V gene has CDR1 SGHRS and CDR2 YFSETQ. The CDR3 extends over 14 amino acids. The V end lost 0 bases, the J end lost 3 bases, and 9 bases lay between the germline ends.

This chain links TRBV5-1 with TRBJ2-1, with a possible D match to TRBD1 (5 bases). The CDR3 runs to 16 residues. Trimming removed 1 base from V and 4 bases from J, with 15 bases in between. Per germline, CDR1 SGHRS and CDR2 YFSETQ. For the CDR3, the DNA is TGCGCCAGCAGCTTGATGGTAGCAGGGCCATACAATGAGCAGTTCTTC. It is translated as CASSLMVAGPYNEQFF.

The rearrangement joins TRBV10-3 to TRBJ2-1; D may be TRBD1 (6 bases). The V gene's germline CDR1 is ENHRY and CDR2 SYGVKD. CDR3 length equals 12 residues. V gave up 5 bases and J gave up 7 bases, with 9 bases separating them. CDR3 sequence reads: CAISPGQNEQFF. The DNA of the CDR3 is TGTGCCATCAGTCCAGGACAGAATGAGCAGTTCTTC.

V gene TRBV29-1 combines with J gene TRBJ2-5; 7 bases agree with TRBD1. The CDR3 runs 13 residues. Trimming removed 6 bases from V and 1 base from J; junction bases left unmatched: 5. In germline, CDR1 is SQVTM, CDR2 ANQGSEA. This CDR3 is CSVSWTGQETQYF. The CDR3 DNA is TGCAGCGTGTCCTGGACAGGCCAAGAGACCCAGTACTTC.

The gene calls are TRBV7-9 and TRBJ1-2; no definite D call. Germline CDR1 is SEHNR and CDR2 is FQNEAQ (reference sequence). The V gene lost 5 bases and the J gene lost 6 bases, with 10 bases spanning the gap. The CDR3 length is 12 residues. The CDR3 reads CASSPGLNGYTF. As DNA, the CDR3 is TGTGCCAGCAGCCCAGGCTTAAATGGCTACACCTTC.

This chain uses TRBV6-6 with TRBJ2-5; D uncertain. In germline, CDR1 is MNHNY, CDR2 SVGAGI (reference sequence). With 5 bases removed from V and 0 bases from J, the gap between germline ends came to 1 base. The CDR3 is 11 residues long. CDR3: CASSNQETQYF. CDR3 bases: TGTGCCAGCAGTAACCAAGAGACCCAGTACTTC.

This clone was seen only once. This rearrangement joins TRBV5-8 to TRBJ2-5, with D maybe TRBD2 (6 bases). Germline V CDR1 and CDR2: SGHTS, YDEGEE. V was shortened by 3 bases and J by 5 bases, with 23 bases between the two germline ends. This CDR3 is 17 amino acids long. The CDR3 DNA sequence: TGTGCCAGCAGCTACACGGGGGATAGCGGCTTTAGGGAGACCCAGTACTTC. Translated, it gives CASSYTGDSGFRETQYF.

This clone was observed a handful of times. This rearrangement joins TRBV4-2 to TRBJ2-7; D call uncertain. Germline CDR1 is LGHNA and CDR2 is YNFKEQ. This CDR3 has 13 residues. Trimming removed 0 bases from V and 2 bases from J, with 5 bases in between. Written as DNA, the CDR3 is TGTGCCAGCAGCCAAGAAGGCGCCTACGAGCAGTACTTC. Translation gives CASSQEGAYEQYF.

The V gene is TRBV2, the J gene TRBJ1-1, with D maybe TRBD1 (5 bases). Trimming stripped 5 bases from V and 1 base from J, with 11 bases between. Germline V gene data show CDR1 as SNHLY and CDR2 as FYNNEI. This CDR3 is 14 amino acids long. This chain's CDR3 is CASSPGLRNTEAFF. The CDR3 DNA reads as TGTGCCAGCAGTCCGGGACTCCGGAACACTGAAGCTTTCTTT.

CDR3: CASSAESGGTGELFF. In DNA form, the CDR3 reads TGTGCCAGCAGTGCGGAGAGCGGGGGGACCGGGGAGCTGTTTTTT. V gene TRBV6-1 combines with J gene TRBJ2-2, with 9 positions matching TRBD2. V trimming: 4 bases; J trimming: 5 bases; junction bases outside the gene matches: 5. This CDR3 is 15 amino acids long. Germline lookup yields CDR1 MNHNS and CDR2 SASEGT.

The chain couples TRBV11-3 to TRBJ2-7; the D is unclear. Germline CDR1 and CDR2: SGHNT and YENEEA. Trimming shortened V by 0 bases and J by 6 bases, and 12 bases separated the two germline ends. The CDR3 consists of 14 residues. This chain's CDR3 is CASSLDPLLGEQYF. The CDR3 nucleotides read TGTGCCAGCAGCTTAGATCCCCTCTTGGGCGAGCAGTACTTC.

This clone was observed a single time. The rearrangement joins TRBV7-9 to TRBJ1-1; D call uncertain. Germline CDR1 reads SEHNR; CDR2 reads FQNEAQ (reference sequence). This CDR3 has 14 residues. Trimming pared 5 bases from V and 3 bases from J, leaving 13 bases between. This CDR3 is CASSASREDTEAFF. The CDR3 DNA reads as TGTGCCAGCAGCGCCTCTAGGGAAGACACTGAAGCTTTCTTT.

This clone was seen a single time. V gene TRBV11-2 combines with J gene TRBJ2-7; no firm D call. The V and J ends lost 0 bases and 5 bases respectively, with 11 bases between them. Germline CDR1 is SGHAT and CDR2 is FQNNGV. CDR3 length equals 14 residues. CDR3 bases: TGTGCCAGCAGCTTAGATCCCCTCAAGGACGAGCAGTACTTC. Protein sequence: CASSLDPLKDEQYF. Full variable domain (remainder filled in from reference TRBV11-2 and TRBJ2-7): EAGVAQSPRYKIIEKRQSVAFWCNPISGHATLYWYQQILGQGPKLLIQFQNNGVVDDSQLPKDRFSAERLKGVDSTLKIQPAKLEDSAVYLCASSLDPLKDEQYFGPGTRLTVT.

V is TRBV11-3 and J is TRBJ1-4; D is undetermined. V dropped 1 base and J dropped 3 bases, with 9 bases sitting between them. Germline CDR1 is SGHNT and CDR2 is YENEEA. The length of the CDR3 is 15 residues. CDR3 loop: CASSLGGEANEKLFF. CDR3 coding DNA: TGTGCCAGCAGCTTAGGGGGTGAAGCTAATGAAAAACTGTTTTTT.